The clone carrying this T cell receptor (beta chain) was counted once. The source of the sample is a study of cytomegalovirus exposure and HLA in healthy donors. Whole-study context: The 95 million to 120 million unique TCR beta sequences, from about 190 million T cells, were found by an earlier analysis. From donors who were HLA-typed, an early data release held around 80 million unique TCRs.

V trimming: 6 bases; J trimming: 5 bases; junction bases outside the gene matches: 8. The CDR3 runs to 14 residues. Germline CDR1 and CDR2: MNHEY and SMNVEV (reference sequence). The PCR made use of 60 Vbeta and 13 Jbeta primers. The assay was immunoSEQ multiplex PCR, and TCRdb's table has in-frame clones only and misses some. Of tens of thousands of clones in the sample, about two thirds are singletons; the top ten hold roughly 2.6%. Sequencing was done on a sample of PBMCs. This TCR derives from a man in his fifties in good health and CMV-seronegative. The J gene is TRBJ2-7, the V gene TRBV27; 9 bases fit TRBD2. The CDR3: CASSAPGLADEQYF. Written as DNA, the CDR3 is TGTGCCAGCAGCGCTCCGGGACTAGCTGACGAGCAGTACTTC.